Listed below are T cell receptor beta chains from one sample, sequenced in a study of identical twins. TCRdb called the 5' RACE reads again in MiXCR, with one record for every CDR3 protein. Altogether fewer than 250,000 distinct CDR3 sequences are present, around 8.1% being singletons, with the ten largest covering 1.9%. These data also featured in a second study, about yellow fever vaccine responses in identical twins.

The sequenced material came from memory (CD45RO+) T cells sorted from blood. These receptor sequences come from a woman aged 18 to 35 in good health. CDR3s include the opening cysteine and the closing phenylalanine or tryptophan. A D gene is named only where the DNA matches it firmly. Clone size, where shown, is once, few, many, or a class for clones that have expanded.

J	D	V	size	DNA	CDR3
TRBJ2-7	-	TRBV11-2	few	TGTGCCAGCAGGCCCCCGGGTAGCGGATCCTACGAGCAGTACTTC	CASRPPGSGSYEQYF
TRBJ2-7	-	TRBV12-3/TRBV12-4	many	TGTGCCAGCAGAGAAGGGGGAGGCTACGAGCAGTACTTC	CASREGGGYEQYF
TRBJ2-1	TRBD2	TRBV6-4	few	TGTGCCAGCAGTGACTCGGCTAGCGGGGACACGGTGCAGTTCTTC	CASSDSASGDTVQFF
TRBJ2-2	TRBD2	TRBV6-4	few	TGTGCCAGCAGCTTTAGAGCGGGGTTGAACACCGGGGAGCTGTTTTTT	CASSFRAGLNTGELFF
TRBJ2-7	-	TRBV7-2	few	TGTGCCAGCAGTAAAGATCCAGGATATTCCTACGAGCAGTACTTC	CASSKDPGYSYEQYF
TRBJ1-2	TRBD1	TRBV28	few	TGTGCCAGCAGTTCCGGGACAGATCATGGCTACACCTTC	CASSSGTDHGYTF
TRBJ2-5	-	TRBV12-3/TRBV12-4	few	TGTGCCAGCGGGGCCAGGCCAGAGACCCAGTACTTC	CASGARPETQYF
TRBJ2-1	TRBD2	TRBV6-1	many	TGTGCCAGCAGGCTACTAGCGGGGGGAAGCGAGCAGTTCTTC	CASRLLAGGSEQFF
TRBJ2-3	-	TRBV20-1	-	TGCAGTGCTAGTTCCAATAGCCGGAGCACAGATACGCAGTATTTT	CSASSNSRSTDTQYF
TRBJ2-1	TRBD2	TRBV4-3	many	TGCGCCAGCAGCCGAGGTAGCGGGGACTATCACAATGAGCAGTTCTTC	CASSRGSGDYHNEQFF
TRBJ1-6	-	TRBV7-6	medium-sized	TGTGCCAGCAGCCCCCCGATTTCACCCCTCCACTTT	CASSPPISPLHF
TRBJ2-5	-	TRBV6-2/TRBV6-3	-	TGTGCCAGCAGTTCTAACCAGGGGAGAGAGACCCAGTACTTC	CASSSNQGRETQYF
TRBJ2-3	-	TRBV4-1	few	TGCGCCAGCAGCCAACTAGGAGGGTCCACAGATACGCAGTATTTT	CASSQLGGSTDTQYF
TRBJ2-2	-	TRBV28	few	TGTGCCAGCGGTGAATTACAGGGCAGAGGGGAGCTGTTTTTT	CASGELQGRGELFF
TRBJ1-5	-	TRBV3-1	few	TGTGCCAGCAGCCAAGGGACGGTCCAGCCCCAGCATTTT	CASSQGTVQPQHF
TRBJ2-2	-	TRBV28	few	TGTGCCAGCAGTCCGAAGTTGGGGGCCACCGGGGAGCTGTTTTTT	CASSPKLGATGELFF
TRBJ2-7	TRBD2	TRBV7-2	-	TGTGCCAGCACCTCCGGGAGCGGGATGACCTACGAGCAGTACTTC	CASTSGSGMTYEQYF
TRBJ1-2	TRBD1	TRBV5-6	many	TGTGCCAGCAGCCAGATGTTGGGACAGCCAGGCTACACCTTC	CASSQMLGQPGYTF
TRBJ2-5	-	TRBV19	-	TGTGCCAGTAGTATAGCAGACCGAAAACAAGAGACCCAGTACTTC	CASSIADRKQETQYF
TRBJ2-1	TRBD2	TRBV20-1	few	TGCAGTGCTAGAGAAGAAGCGGGGGGCTCTCTACTTTACAATGAGCAGTTCTTC	CSAREEAGGSLLYNEQFF
TRBJ2-2	-	TRBV4-3	-	TGCGCCAGCAGCCGACAGACGGATACGAACACCGGGGAGCTGTTTTTT	CASSRQTDTNTGELFF
TRBJ2-1	TRBD2	TRBV6-2/TRBV6-3	few	TGTGCCAGCAGTTACTCGGGGCTAGCGGGGGGCCTCAATGAGCAGTTCTTC	CASSYSGLAGGLNEQFF
TRBJ2-2	-	TRBV20-1	many	TGCAGTGCTAGAGAACCAGCGTACCCCGGGGAGCTGTTTTTT	CSAREPAYPGELFF
TRBJ2-6	-	TRBV10-3	-	TGTGCCATCAGTTTCTCTAGGGACTGGGACTCTGGGGCCAACGTCCTGACTTTC	CAISFSRDWDSGANVLTF
TRBJ2-5	-	TRBV12-3/TRBV12-4	few	TGTGCCAGCAGCTCTGGACAGTGGTTAGGCCAGTACTTC	CASSSGQWLGQYF
TRBJ1-6	TRBD1	TRBV6-1	few	TGTGCCAGCAGCCTTCGGACAGGGGATTCACCCCTCCACTTT	CASSLRTGDSPLHF
TRBJ2-7	TRBD2	TRBV20-1	many	TGCAGTGCTAGAGACTTTAGCGGGAGTTACGAGCAGTACTTC	CSARDFSGSYEQYF
TRBJ2-4	-	TRBV3-1	-	TGTGCCAGCAGCCAACCTACGGGCCAAAAAAACATTCAGTACTTC	CASSQPTGQKNIQYF
TRBJ2-4	-	TRBV29-1	-	TGCAGCGGGAGGAGTGGGATGGACATTCAGTACTTC	CSGRSGMDIQYF
TRBJ2-5	TRBD2	TRBV5-1	-	TGCGCCAGCAGCTTGGTGGCTAGCGGGGGGGCGCGGGAGACCCAGTACTTC	CASSLVASGGARETQYF
TRBJ2-5	TRBD2	TRBV6-1	few	TGTGCCAGCAGTGAGACTAGCGGGGGTTCCCAAGAGACCCAGTACTTC	CASSETSGGSQETQYF
TRBJ1-4	-	TRBV13	many	TGTGCCAGCAGCTCTAGGGGGGGATCTAATGAAAAACTGTTTTTT	CASSSRGGSNEKLFF
TRBJ2-7	-	TRBV2	many	TGTGCCAGCAGTCCCCCATCGGGAGAGGGCTACGAGCAGTACTTC	CASSPPSGEGYEQYF
TRBJ2-4	-	TRBV10-3	-	TGTGCCATCAGTGAGCCGGCAGAAGCCAAAAACATTCAGTACTTC	CAISEPAEAKNIQYF
TRBJ2-3	TRBD1	TRBV24-1	-	TGTGCCACCAGTGACCGGGACAGGGTTGGGAGTGTGGATACGCAGTATTTT	CATSDRDRVGSVDTQYF
TRBJ2-7	TRBD1	TRBV27	few	TGTGCCAGCAGTTCCGGGACAGGTGACTACGAGCAGTACTTC	CASSSGTGDYEQYF
TRBJ1-3	-	TRBV3-1	many	TGTGCCAGCAGCCCCTACATCTCTGGAAACACCATATATTTT	CASSPYISGNTIYF
TRBJ2-6	TRBD2	TRBV3-1	-	TGTGCCAGCAGCCAAGCTTTGAGCGGGGTTGGGGCCAACGTCCTGACTTTC	CASSQALSGVGANVLTF
TRBJ2-7	TRBD1	TRBV12-3/TRBV12-4	-	TGTGCCAGCAGCGACAGGGAAAGGTACGAGCAGTACTTC	CASSDRERYEQYF
TRBJ2-1	TRBD1	TRBV12-3/TRBV12-4	many	TGTGCCAGCAGCGGACAGGGCAGCGAGCAGTTCTTC	CASSGQGSEQFF
TRBJ2-5	-	TRBV7-2	many	TGTGCCAGCAGCCTACGGGGTCAGCAGACCCAGTACTTC	CASSLRGQQTQYF
TRBJ1-1	-	TRBV15	-	TGTGCCACCAAGGGGGGTCAGAACCAGAACACTGAAGCTTTCTTT	CATKGGQNQNTEAFF
TRBJ2-1	TRBD1	TRBV5-1	-	TGCGCCAGCAGCCGTCAGCAGGGGGCGTCCTACAATGAGCAGTTCTTC	CASSRQQGASYNEQFF
TRBJ2-1	-	TRBV7-2	many	TGTGCCAGCAGCTTAGACGGGGGTGGCTACAATGAGCAGTTCTTC	CASSLDGGGYNEQFF
TRBJ1-2	-	TRBV12-3/TRBV12-4	many	TGTGCCAGCAGGGGGGGGGATCAAGCTAACTATGGCTACACCTTC	CASRGGDQANYGYTF
TRBJ1-1	-	TRBV5-1	many	TGCGCCAGCAGCCAGACGGGATCTCGGGGCACTGAAGCTTTCTTT	CASSQTGSRGTEAFF
TRBJ2-2	-	TRBV11-3	-	TGTGCCAGCAGCCCCGGAGGGAACGGGGAGCTGTTTTTT	CASSPGGNGELFF
TRBJ2-1	-	TRBV7-8	many	TGTGCCAGCAGCTTACGGAACAGATGGACTGTCTACAATGAGCAGTTCTTC	CASSLRNRWTVYNEQFF
TRBJ2-5	TRBD2	TRBV4-2	few	TGTGCCAGCAGCCCGACTAGCGGGAACCAAGAGACCCAGTACTTC	CASSPTSGNQETQYF
TRBJ2-4	TRBD2	TRBV3-1	few	TGTGCCAGCAGCCAAGGTAGCGGGAATAACATTCAGTACTTC	CASSQGSGNNIQYF
TRBJ2-3	-	TRBV6-2/TRBV6-3	many	TGTGCCAGCAGCCCCAAGAATACGCAGTATTTT	CASSPKNTQYF
TRBJ2-1	TRBD2	TRBV5-4	-	TGTGCCAGCATCCCAGCGGGGGGCGGGCACAATGAGCAGTTCTTC	CASIPAGGGHNEQFF
TRBJ2-1	TRBD2	TRBV5-1	many	TGCGCCAGCAGCCGTAGCGGGGCGTACAATGAGCAGTTCTTC	CASSRSGAYNEQFF